The 30 T cell receptor beta chains below all came from one sample that was sequenced in a study of CXCR3-negative and CXCR3-positive naive CD8 T cells. Study-level findings and limits: More hydrophobic TRB CDR3s occurred in CXCR3-positive than in CXCR3-negative naive cells.

UMI-labeled 5' RACE TRB cDNA libraries were prepared from the cells. One entry per CDR3 protein, without DNA, is what TCRdb gives after re-calling the 5' RACE reads. The repertoire table contains about 150,000 distinct CDR3 sequences. Antigens of these TCRs are unknown. The sequenced material came from naive CXCR3+ CD8+ T cells from blood. Subset denoted: CD45RO-CCR7+CD27+CD95- naive CD8+ T cells expressing CXCR3 (TNR3+). These receptors were taken from a human donor in good health. Some clones in this sample may be carry-over from other donors' samples.

The rearrangement joins TRBV12-3 or TRBV12-4 to TRBJ1-1; the TRBD1 assignment by TCRdb is unverifiable without DNA. The CDR3 length is 11 residues. This CDR3 is CASTEGREAFF.

The rearrangement uses TRBV4-1 and TRBJ2-2; without DNA, the TCRdb call of TRBD2 cannot be checked. Germline assignment: CDR1 MGHRA and CDR2 YSYEKL. This CDR3 has 14 amino acids. The CDR3 loop reads CASSQEEVPGELFF.

The chain couples TRBV2 to TRBJ1-2; TCRdb picks TRBD1, but there is no DNA to check that call. CDR1 and CDR2 from the germline V gene are SNHLY and FYNNEI. The CDR3 length is 15 residues. The CDR3 is CASIQGQGGVYGYTF.

J is TRBJ2-1 and V is TRBV29-1. CDR3 length: 14 residues. In germline, CDR1 is SQVTM, CDR2 ANQGSEA. CDR3 amino acids: CSVETLASVNEQFF.

The chain has TRBV19 and TRBJ2-1. CDR1 is LNHDA and CDR2 is SQIVND in the germline V gene (reference sequence). The CDR3 is 11 amino acids. CDR3 protein: CASSGGVEQFF.

The chain has TRBV7-6 and TRBJ2-7; there is no DNA to check the TCRdb D call of TRBD2. The CDR3 sequence is 15 residues long. Germline CDR1 and CDR2: SGHVS and FNYEAQ. This CDR3 reads CASSLFRSSGTEQYF.

The chain couples TRBV7-9 to TRBJ1-2; TCRdb selects TRBD1, and the lack of DNA leaves this call unchecked. Germline V CDR1 and CDR2: SEHNR, FQNEAQ (reference sequence). This CDR3 spans 13 amino acids. This chain's CDR3 is CASSPGGTVGYTF.

The V call is TRBV20-1, the J call TRBJ2-1; TCRdb outputs TRBD1, but without DNA this stays unchecked. The CDR3 totals 14 residues. Germline CDR1 is DFQATT and CDR2 is SNEGSKA (reference sequence). The CDR3 sequence is CSAPQQGGYNEQFF.

This sequence joins TRBV28 and TRBJ2-1; TCRdb reports TRBD2, a call that lacks DNA to check it against. Germline V gives CDR1 MDHEN, CDR2 SYDVKM. This CDR3 has 15 amino acids. The CDR3 reads CASIPGRAWFNERFF.

This rearrangement joins TRBV5-4 to TRBJ2-5; TCRdb outputs TRBD2, but without DNA this stays unchecked. Germline V gene sequence: CDR1 SGHNT, CDR2 YYREEE (reference sequence). There are 15 residues in the CDR3. The CDR3 loop is CASSLRAIKEETQYF.

V gene TRBV4-1 combines with J gene TRBJ2-7; TCRdb calls TRBD1, which cannot be checked without DNA. CDR1 is MGHRA, CDR2 YSYEKL, per germline. There are 13 residues in the CDR3. The CDR3 here is CASSHERGHEQYF.

The chain links TRBV4-3 to TRBJ1-2. CDR1 is LGHNA, CDR2 YSLEER, per germline. The CDR3 runs to 16 residues. CDR3 protein: CASSQTPSGGYYGYTF.

V and J are TRBV19 and TRBJ2-1; the TRBD1 assignment by TCRdb is unverifiable without DNA. This CDR3 has 15 amino acids. The V gene's germline CDR1 is LNHDA and CDR2 SQIVND (reference sequence). The CDR3 is CASSIAWTGVNEQFF.

The rearrangement uses TRBV12-3 or TRBV12-4 and TRBJ1-5. This CDR3 contains 15 residues. CDR3 residues: CASSLGDPTQLPQHF.

This chain joins TRBV6-2 or TRBV6-3 and TRBJ1-5; TCRdb names TRBD1, which stays unverified in the absence of DNA. Per the germline V gene, CDR1 is MNHEY and CDR2 is SVGEGT. The CDR3 loop spans 15 amino acids. The CDR3 sequence is CASSYIQGAGQPQHF.

The chain carries TRBV4-2 and TRBJ1-4; TCRdb lists TRBD1, though no DNA is available to test this call. This CDR3 contains 13 residues. The V gene's germline CDR1 is LGHNA and CDR2 YNFKEQ. The CDR3 is CASEGALDEKLFF.

This sequence joins TRBV28 and TRBJ1-1. Looked up from germline, CDR1 is MDHEN and CDR2 is SYDVKM. This CDR3 contains 12 residues. The CDR3 sequence: CASSDVHTEAFF.

The CDR3 here is CASSPGLAGVPSGQFF. The chain employs TRBV12-3 or TRBV12-4 and TRBJ2-1; absent DNA, TCRdb's TRBD2 call cannot be checked. The CDR3 covers 16 residues.

V and J are TRBV6-2 or TRBV6-3 and TRBJ2-5; the TRBD1 assignment by TCRdb is unverifiable without DNA. Germline CDR1 is MNHEY and CDR2 is SVGEGT. The CDR3 totals 15 residues. This chain's CDR3 is CASKPRGGSEETQYF.

The chain recombines TRBV4-3 with TRBJ2-2; the D gene TCRdb calls, TRBD1, cannot be checked with no DNA. Germline V gene sequence: CDR1 LGHNA, CDR2 YSLEER. There are 17 residues in the CDR3. CDR3 region: CASSQDWRGGDAGELFF.

The chain is built from TRBV7-9 and TRBJ2-7; the TRBD2 assignment by TCRdb is unverifiable without DNA. CDR3 length: 17 residues. From germline, CDR1 is SEHNR and CDR2 FQNEAQ (reference sequence). The CDR3 sequence: CASSLEAGRPGDSEQYF. Full variable domain (remainder filled in from reference TRBV7-9 and TRBJ2-7): DTGVSQNPRHKITKRGQNVTFRCDPISEHNRLYWYRQTLGQGPEFLTYFQNEAQLEKSRLLSDRFSAERPKGSFSTLEIQRTEQGDSAMYLCASSLEAGRPGDSEQYFGPGTRLTVT.

The V gene is TRBV19, the J gene TRBJ1-5. Germline V CDR1 and CDR2: LNHDA, SQIVND (reference sequence). The length of the CDR3 is 13 residues. The CDR3 loop reads CASNSWGNQPQHF.

This sequence joins TRBV7-3 and TRBJ2-3; there is no DNA to check the TCRdb D call of TRBD1. Looked up from germline, CDR1 is SGHTA and CDR2 is FQGTGA. The CDR3 is 18 amino acids. This CDR3 is CASSLTKREGYLTDTQYF.

The chain uses TRBV6-5 and TRBJ2-7. Germline V gene data show CDR1 as MNHEY and CDR2 as SVGAGI. This CDR3 spans 14 amino acids. This chain's CDR3 is CASSYTAGSYEQYF.

This chain links TRBV29-1 with TRBJ2-7. The CDR3 spans 13 residues. Germline V gene data show CDR1 as SQVTM and CDR2 as ANQGSEA. This CDR3 reads CSVHSAVSYEQYF.

The J gene is TRBJ1-1, the V gene TRBV7-9; the TCRdb D gene call, TRBD1, has no DNA to confirm it. The CDR3 runs to 16 residues. Per the germline V gene, CDR1 is SEHNR and CDR2 is FQNEAQ (reference sequence). CDR3 region: CASSLPTDRANTEAFF.

V gene TRBV7-8 combines with J gene TRBJ1-3. In germline, CDR1 is SGHVS, CDR2 FQNEAQ. The CDR3 length is 16 residues. The CDR3 spells CASSSKLVGAGNTIYF.

V is TRBV4-3 and J is TRBJ2-2; TCRdb returns TRBD1, unconfirmable since there is no DNA. The CDR3 extends over 15 amino acids. CDR1 LGHNA and CDR2 YSLEER come from the germline V gene. CDR3 sequence: CASSQDEGGSGELFF.

The chain joins TRBV7-9 to TRBJ2-1; as DNA is missing, the TRBD1 call by TCRdb cannot be tested. CDR3 length equals 13 residues. Germline CDR1 and CDR2: SEHNR and FQNEAQ (reference sequence). This CDR3 reads CASSATGFNEQFF.

The V gene is TRBV29-1, the J gene TRBJ1-1. CDR1 SQVTM and CDR2 ANQGSEA come from the germline V gene. The CDR3 runs to 11 residues. CDR3 sequence reads: CSAPGSLEAFF.